This TCR beta chain was sequenced for a study of blood T cell repertoires in COVID-19 (dated by TCRdb to about 2020). About the investigation overall: Samples from collaborators originated in the United States, Italy and Spain and spanned both the acute and convalescent phases of COVID-19. The prospective study material was composed of cDNA or gDNA derived from T cells, B-cell-depleted T cells, or PBMCs. The dataset comprised deeply sampled blood TCRbeta repertoires from subjects exposed to, actively infected with, or recovered from COVID-19. The repertoires were released in a freely available public database meant as a resource for research on the immune response to SARS-CoV-2. Samples were obtained from the ongoing ImmuneRACE study (first 160 participants) and from 1,254 subjects provided by 6 global collaborators. A de-identified subject ID, COVID-19 status, age in years and sex were almost always included in the sample metadata. Where available, HLA class I and class II types were obtained from metadata supplied by the sample provider rather than from assay-based typing.

Each collaborating institution followed its own protocols to collect whole blood in K2EDTA tubes. For TCRbeta analysis, collaborator samples were shipped as frozen whole blood, as isolated PBMCs, or as DNA extracted from either sample type. The cysteine opens and the phenylalanine closes a CDR3 of 13 amino acids. The entry retains the CDR3 DNA only, 39 bases that are in frame from base 1. Deletion took 2 bases off V and 3 bases off J, with a span of 7 bases between the germline ends. As encoded in the germline V gene, CDR1 is SQVTM while CDR2 is ANQGSEA. The immunoSEQ Assay, a bias-controlled multiplex PCR, was used to amplify TCRbeta CDR3 regions from genomic DNA. The original pipeline was this. Within the assay, amplification of reference gene primers was used to estimate how many nucleated cells each sample contained. To quantify the absolute abundance of each unique TCRbeta CDR3 rearrangement, sequence reads were collapsed and filtered. For each sample, productive Simpson clonality was calculated by taking the square root of Simpson's diversity index across productive rearrangements. TCRdb stores this immuneACCESS table with in-frame sequences only. Part of the clones is absent; in the studies checked, under half of the shortfall reflects unresolved V genes, and no reason is known for the rest. V and J calls and clone size are those listed in that table; D and trimming were worked out from the DNA. The sample table shows 100,000 to 120,000 clones, and roughly four fifths are seen once. 15% to 20% of the sample is held by the ten biggest clonotypes.

Overall results and qualifications from the work: Clinical and demographic metadata were provided uncurated, with the amount varying by source and participant.

With respect to this clone: Its antigen is still unknown. Per-base qualities were not stored, and no clone one base away is much larger.

This sequence originates from an older woman with acute or convalescent COVID-19. In this chain, TRBV29-1 is recombined with TRBJ1-4; a confident D gene designation cannot be given. Sequenced: peripheral blood. The DNA sequence is given as TGCAGCGTTGAACCCCAGGCTAATGAAAAACTGTTTTTT. The encoded protein is CSVEPQANEKLFF.